These T cell receptor beta chains were read from a single sample in a study of regulatory T cells in long-lasting Graves disease. MiXCR, run by TCRdb on the multiplex PCR reads, gives a single entry per CDR3 protein. Of 650,000 to 700,000 distinct CDR3 sequences in the sample, about 30% were seen once. The sample was peripheral blood mononuclear cells (PBMCs), taken when the disease was refractory, from a patient treated with antithyroid drugs. These receptors came from a female donor with Graves disease. The CDR3 runs from the conserved cysteine through the conserved F or W. D genes are given only for firm matches.

J gene,CDR3 length,D gene,V gene,CDR3 protein
TRBJ2-1,15,TRBD2,TRBV27,CASSFNPSGDNEQFF
TRBJ1-1,15,TRBD1,TRBV7-6,CASSLADRGNTEAFF
TRBJ1-1,13,-,TRBV29-1,CSVAKGGNTEAFF
TRBJ1-4,15,-,TRBV7-9,CASSETGTTNEKLFF
TRBJ1-6,15,TRBD1,TRBV2,CASSVETGENSPLHF
TRBJ2-5,13,TRBD1,TRBV6-1,CASSPQGAETQYF
TRBJ2-7,15,TRBD2,TRBV30,CAWSPESLAVYEQYF
TRBJ1-6,17,TRBD1,TRBV20-1,CSALPGQGRIYNSPLHF
TRBJ2-5,19,TRBD1,TRBV15,CATSSPTGTQGWAGETQYF
TRBJ2-5,12,-,TRBV12-3/TRBV12-4,CASSAAVWTQYF
TRBJ2-4,15,-,TRBV20-1,CSAPRTEGAKNIQYF
TRBJ1-1,15,TRBD1,TRBV20-1,CSARLQGDRSTEAFF
TRBJ1-5,14,TRBD1,TRBV7-6,CASSSGTGPQPQHF
TRBJ2-7,14,TRBD1,TRBV20-1,CSARDPAGGSEQYF
TRBJ1-3,14,-,TRBV12-3/TRBV12-4,CASSLSRAANTIYF
TRBJ2-7,13,TRBD2,TRBV20-1,CSAQTSGRVLQYF
TRBJ1-2,14,-,TRBV27,CASSLKGRDYGYTF
TRBJ1-5,14,-,TRBV11-2,CASSLDQGNQPQHF
TRBJ1-1,13,-,TRBV6-1,CASSGYQITEAFF
TRBJ1-6,13,TRBD1,TRBV9,CASTDRANSPLHF
TRBJ2-5,14,TRBD2,TRBV7-2,CATYSGSSSETQYF
TRBJ1-3,15,-,TRBV19,CASRVEGVPGNTIYF
TRBJ2-5,14,-,TRBV7-9,CASSPRENAETQYF
TRBJ2-7,13,TRBD1,TRBV2,CASRTRTGSEQYF
TRBJ1-1,15,-,TRBV6-1,CASTLQLGGYTEAFF
TRBJ2-5,16,-,TRBV3-1,CASSQVDGRAQETQYF
TRBJ1-3,14,-,TRBV6-2/TRBV6-3,CASRPPVSGNTIYF
TRBJ1-2,15,-,TRBV5-1,CASSLASGVNYGYTF
TRBJ2-2,15,-,TRBV3-1,CASSQGLLGTGELFF
TRBJ2-2,13,-,TRBV18,CASSPRSTGELFF
TRBJ2-6,16,-,TRBV3-1,CASSNSGVSGANVLTF
TRBJ1-5,12,TRBD1,TRBV6-1,CASNRGNQPQHF
TRBJ2-5,13,-,TRBV12-3/TRBV12-4,CASFSPTQETQYF
TRBJ2-7,14,TRBD2,TRBV19,CASRPRGGLNEQYF
TRBJ2-7,15,-,TRBV11-2,CASSLGGSGTHEQYF
TRBJ1-5,14,-,TRBV6-1,CASRGQGRHQPQHF
TRBJ1-1,18,TRBD1,TRBV11-2,CASSPDRGAFVWNTEAFF
TRBJ1-1,13,-,TRBV28,CASSQQPNTEAFF
TRBJ1-4,15,TRBD1,TRBV6-1,CASSEDDRDSEKLFF
TRBJ2-1,16,-,TRBV29-1,CSVEEGGTNSYNEQFF
TRBJ2-2,18,TRBD1,TRBV5-1,CASSLVPPTGGNAGELFF
TRBJ1-2,16,-,TRBV6-5,CASSYSLDSANYGYTF
TRBJ1-1,15,-,TRBV28,CASSPLGQRDTEAFF
TRBJ2-5,14,TRBD2,TRBV28,CASSLGLAKETQYF
TRBJ1-1,11,-,TRBV28,CASSLDWVAFF
TRBJ1-1,14,TRBD1,TRBV4-1,CASSEGQGETEAFF
TRBJ2-5,11,-,TRBV29-1,CSVDLSETQYF
TRBJ2-2,16,TRBD1,TRBV20-1,CSARDRVGTFTGELFF